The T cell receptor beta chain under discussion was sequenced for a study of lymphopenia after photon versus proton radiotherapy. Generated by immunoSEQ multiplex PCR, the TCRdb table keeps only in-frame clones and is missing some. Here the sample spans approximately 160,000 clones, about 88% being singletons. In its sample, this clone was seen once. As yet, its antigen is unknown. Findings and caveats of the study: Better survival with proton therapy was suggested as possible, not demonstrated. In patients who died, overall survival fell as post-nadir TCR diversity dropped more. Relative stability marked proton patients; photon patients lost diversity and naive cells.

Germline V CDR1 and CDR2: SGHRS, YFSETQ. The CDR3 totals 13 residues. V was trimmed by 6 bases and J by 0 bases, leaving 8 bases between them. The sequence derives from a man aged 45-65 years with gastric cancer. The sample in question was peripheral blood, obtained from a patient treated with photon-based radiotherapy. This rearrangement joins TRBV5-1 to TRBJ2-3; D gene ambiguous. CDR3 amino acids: CASKLLSTDTQYF. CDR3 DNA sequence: TGCGCCAGCAAGTTACTGAGCACAGATACGCAGTATTTT.